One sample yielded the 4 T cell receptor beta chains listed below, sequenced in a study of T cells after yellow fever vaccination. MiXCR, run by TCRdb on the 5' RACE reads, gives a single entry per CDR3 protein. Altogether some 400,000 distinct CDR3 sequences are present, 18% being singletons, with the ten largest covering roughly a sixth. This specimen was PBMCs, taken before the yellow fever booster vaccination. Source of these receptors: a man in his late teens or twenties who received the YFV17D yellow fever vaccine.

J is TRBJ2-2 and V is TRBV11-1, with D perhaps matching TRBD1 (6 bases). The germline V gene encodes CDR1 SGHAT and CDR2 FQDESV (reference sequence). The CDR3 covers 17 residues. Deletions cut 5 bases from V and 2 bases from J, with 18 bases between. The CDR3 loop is CASSLGRGMVNTGELFF. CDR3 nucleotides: TGTGCCAGCAGCCTCGGCAGGGGAATGGTAAACACCGGGGAGCTGTTTTTT. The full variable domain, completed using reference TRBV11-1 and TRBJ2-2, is EAEVAQSPRYKITEKSQAVAFWCDPISGHATLYWYRQILGQGPELLVQFQDESVVDDSQLPKDRFSAERLKGVDSTLKIQPAELGDSAMYLCASSLGRGMVNTGELFFGEGSRLTVL.

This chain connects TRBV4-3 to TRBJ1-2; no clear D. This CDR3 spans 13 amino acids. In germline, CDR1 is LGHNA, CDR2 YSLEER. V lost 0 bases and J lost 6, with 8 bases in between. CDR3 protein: CASSQDGWNGYTF. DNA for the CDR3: TGCGCCAGCAGCCAAGATGGGTGGAATGGCTACACCTTC.

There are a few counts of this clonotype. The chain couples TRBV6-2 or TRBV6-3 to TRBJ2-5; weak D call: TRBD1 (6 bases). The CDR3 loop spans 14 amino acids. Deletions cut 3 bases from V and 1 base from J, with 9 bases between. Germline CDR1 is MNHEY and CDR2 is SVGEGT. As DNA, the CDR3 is TGTGCCAGCAGTTATTTACAGGGCCAAGAGACCCAGTACTTC. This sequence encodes CASSYLQGQETQYF.

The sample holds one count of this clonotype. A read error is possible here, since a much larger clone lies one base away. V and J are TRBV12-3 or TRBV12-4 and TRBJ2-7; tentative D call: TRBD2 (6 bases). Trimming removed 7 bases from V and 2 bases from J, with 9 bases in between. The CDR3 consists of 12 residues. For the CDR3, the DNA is TGTGCCAGCATCCCGGGGGCCTACGAGCAGTACTTC. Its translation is CASIPGAYEQYF.